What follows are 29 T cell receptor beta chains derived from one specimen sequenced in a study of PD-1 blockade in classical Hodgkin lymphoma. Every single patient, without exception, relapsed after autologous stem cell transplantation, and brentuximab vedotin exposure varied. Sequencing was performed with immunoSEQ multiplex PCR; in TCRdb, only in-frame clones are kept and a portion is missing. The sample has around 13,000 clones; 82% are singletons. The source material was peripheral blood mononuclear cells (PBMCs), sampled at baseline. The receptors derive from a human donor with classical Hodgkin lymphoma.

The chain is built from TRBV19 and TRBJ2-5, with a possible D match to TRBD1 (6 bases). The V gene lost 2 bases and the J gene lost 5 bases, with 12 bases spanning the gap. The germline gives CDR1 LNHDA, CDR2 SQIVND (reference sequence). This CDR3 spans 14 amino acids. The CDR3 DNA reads TGTGCCAGTAGTATACGGCAGGGGAGTGAGACCCAGTACTTC. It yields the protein CASSIRQGSETQYF.

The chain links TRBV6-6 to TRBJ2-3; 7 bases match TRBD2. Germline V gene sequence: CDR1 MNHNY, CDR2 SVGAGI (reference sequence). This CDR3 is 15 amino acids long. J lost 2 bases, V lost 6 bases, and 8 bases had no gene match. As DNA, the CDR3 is TGTGCCAGCAGCTTCCCCGGGACTAACACAGATACGCAGTATTTT. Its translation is CASSFPGTNTDTQYF.

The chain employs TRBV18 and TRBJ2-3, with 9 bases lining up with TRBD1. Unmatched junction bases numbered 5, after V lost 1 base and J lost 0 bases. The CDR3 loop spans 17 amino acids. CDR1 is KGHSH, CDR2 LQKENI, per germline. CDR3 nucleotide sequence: TGTGCCAGCTCACCACGAGGACAGGGGACTAGCACAGATACGCAGTATTTT. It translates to CASSPRGQGTSTDTQYF.

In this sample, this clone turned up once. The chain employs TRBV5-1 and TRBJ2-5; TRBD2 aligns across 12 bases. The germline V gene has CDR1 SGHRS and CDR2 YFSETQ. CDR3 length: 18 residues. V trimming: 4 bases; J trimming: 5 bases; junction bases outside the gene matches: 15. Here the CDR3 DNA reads TGCGCCAGCAGCCCCCGACTAGCGGGAGTTAGGTCTCGTGAGACCCAGTACTTC. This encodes CASSPRLAGVRSRETQYF.

The CDR3 DNA reads TGTGCCAGCAGCACCGAGGGGGATACGCAGTATTTT. It yields the protein CASSTEGDTQYF. The chain links TRBV7-9 to TRBJ2-3; D tentatively reads TRBD1 or TRBD2 (5 bases each). Germline loops: CDR1 SEHNR, CDR2 FQNEAQ (reference sequence). Trimming cost V 5 bases and J 6 bases, with 9 bases left between them. CDR3 length equals 12 residues. The full variable domain, with the rest looked up from reference TRBV7-9 and TRBJ2-3, is DTGVSQNPRHKITKRGQNVTFRCDPISEHNRLYWYRQTLGQGPEFLTYFQNEAQLEKSRLLSDRFSAERPKGSFSTLEIQRTEQGDSAMYLCASSTEGDTQYFGPGTRLTVL.

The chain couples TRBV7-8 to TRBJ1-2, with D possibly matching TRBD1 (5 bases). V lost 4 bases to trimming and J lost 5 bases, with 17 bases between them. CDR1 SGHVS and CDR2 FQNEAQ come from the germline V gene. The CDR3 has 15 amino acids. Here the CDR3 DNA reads TGTGCCAGCAGCTCCACCGGGGCCCGAGGGTATGGCTACACCTTC. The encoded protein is CASSSTGARGYGYTF.

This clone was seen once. The CDR3 protein is CASSPDGGYNQPQHF. In nucleotides, the CDR3 is TGTGCCAGCAGCCCTGACGGGGGATACAATCAGCCCCAGCATTTT. This sequence joins TRBV11-2 and TRBJ1-5; D perhaps matches TRBD1 (5 bases). Germline loops: CDR1 SGHAT, CDR2 FQNNGV. The CDR3 extends over 15 amino acids. The V and J ends lost 5 bases and 3 bases respectively, with 14 bases between them.

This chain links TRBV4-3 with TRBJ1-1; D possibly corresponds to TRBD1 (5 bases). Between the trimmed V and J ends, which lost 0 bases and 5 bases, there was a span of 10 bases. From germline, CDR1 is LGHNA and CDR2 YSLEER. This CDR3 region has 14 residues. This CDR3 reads CASSQDIDRTEAFF. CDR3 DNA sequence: TGCGCCAGCAGCCAAGATATTGACAGAACTGAAGCTTTCTTT.

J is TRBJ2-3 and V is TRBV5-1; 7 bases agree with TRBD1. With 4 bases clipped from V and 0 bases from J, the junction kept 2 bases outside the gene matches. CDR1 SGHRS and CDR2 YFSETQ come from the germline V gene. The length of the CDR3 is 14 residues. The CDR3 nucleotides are TGCGCCAGCAGCGAGGGGGCCAGCACAGATACGCAGTATTTT. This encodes CASSEGASTDTQYF.

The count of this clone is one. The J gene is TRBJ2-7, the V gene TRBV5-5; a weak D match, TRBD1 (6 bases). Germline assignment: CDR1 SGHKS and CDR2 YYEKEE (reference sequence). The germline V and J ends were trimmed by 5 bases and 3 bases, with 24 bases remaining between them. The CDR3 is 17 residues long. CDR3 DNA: TGTGCCAGCAGTCCCCCCCGAGACAGGTATCGACTCTACGAGCAGTACTTC. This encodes CASSPPRDRYRLYEQYF.

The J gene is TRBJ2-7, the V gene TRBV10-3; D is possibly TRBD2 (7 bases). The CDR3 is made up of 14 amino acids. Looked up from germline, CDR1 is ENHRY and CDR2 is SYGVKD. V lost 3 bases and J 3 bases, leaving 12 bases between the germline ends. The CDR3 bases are TGTGCCATCAGTGATGGGGGGGCTCACTACGAGCAGTACTTC. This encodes CAISDGGAHYEQYF.

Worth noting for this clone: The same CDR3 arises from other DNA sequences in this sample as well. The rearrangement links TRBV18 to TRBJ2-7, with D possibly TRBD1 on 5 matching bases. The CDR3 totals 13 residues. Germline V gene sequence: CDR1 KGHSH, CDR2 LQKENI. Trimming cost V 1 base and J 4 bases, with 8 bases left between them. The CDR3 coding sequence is TGTGCCAGCTCACCACGAAGGGGTTACGAGCAGTACTTC. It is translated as CASSPRRGYEQYF.

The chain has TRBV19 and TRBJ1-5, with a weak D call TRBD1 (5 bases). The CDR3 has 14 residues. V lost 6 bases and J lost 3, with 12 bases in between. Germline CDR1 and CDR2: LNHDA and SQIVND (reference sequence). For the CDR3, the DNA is TGTGCCAGTAGATTCGGGACTCTCAATCAGCCCCAGCATTTT. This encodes CASRFGTLNQPQHF. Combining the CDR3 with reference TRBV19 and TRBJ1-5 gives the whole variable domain DGGITQSPKYLFRKEGQNVTLSCEQNLNHDAMYWYRQDPGQGLRLIYYSQIVNDFQKGDIAEGYSVSREKKESFPLTVTSAQKNPTAFYLCASRFGTLNQPQHFGDGTRLSIL.

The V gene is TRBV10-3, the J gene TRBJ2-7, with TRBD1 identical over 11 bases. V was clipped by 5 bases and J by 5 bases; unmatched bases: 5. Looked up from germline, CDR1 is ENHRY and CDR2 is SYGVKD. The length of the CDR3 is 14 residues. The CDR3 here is CAISLDRGLNEQYF. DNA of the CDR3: TGTGCCATCAGTCTGGACAGGGGGCTGAACGAGCAGTACTTC.

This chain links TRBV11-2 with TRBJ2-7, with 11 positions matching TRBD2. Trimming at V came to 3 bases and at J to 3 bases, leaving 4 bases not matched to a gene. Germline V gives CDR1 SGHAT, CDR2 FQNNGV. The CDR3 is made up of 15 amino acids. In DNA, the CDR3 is TGTGCCAGCAGCTTGTGGCTAGCGGGGGGCTACGAGCAGTACTTC. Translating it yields CASSLWLAGGYEQYF.

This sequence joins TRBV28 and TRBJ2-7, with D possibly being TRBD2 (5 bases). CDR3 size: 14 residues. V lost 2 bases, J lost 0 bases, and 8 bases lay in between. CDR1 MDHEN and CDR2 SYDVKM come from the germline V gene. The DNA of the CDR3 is TGTGCCAGCAGTTTACAGCGGAGCTCCTACGAGCAGTACTTC. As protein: CASSLQRSSYEQYF.

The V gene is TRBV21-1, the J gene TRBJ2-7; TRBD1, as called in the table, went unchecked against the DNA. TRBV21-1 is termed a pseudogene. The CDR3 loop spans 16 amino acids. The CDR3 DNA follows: TGTGCCAGCAGCAAAGAGGGGACAGGGGGCGCTTACGGGCAGTACTTC. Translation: CASSKEGTGGAYGQYF.

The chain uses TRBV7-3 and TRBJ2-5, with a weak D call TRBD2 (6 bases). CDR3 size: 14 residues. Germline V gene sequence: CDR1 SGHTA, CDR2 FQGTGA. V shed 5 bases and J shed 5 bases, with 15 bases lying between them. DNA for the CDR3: TGTGCCAGCAGCCGCTGGGGCGGGACGGAGACCCAGTACTTC. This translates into CASSRWGGTETQYF. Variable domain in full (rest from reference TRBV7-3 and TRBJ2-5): GAGVSQTPSNKVTEKGKYVELRCDPISGHTALYWYRQSLGQGPEFLIYFQGTGAADDSGLPNDRFFAVRPEGSVSTLKIQRTERGDSAVYLCASSRWGGTETQYFGPGTRLLVL.

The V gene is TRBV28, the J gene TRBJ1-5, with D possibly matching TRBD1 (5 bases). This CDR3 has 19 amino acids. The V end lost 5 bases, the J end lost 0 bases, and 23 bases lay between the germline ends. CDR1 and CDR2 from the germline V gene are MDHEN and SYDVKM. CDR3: CASSTPGTSAQGSNQPQHF. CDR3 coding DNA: TGTGCCAGCAGTACCCCCGGGACTTCCGCGCAGGGTAGCAATCAGCCCCAGCATTTT.

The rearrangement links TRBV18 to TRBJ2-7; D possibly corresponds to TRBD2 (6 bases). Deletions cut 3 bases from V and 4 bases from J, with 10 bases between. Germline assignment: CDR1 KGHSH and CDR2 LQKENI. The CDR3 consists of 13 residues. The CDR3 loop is CASSPRDPYEQYF. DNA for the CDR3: TGTGCCAGCTCACCGCGGGACCCATACGAGCAGTACTTC.

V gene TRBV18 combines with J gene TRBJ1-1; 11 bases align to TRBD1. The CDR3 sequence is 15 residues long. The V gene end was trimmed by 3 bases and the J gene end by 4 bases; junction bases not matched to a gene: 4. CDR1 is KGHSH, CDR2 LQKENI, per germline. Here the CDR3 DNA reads TGTGCCAGCTCACCCGCGGGGACAGGGGGCACTGAAGCTTTCTTT. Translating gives CASSPAGTGGTEAFF.

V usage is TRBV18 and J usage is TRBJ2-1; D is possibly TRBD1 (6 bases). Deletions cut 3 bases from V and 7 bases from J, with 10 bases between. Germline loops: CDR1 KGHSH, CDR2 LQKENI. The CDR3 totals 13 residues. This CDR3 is CASSPSQGNEQFF. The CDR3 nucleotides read TGTGCCAGCTCACCCTCTCAGGGGAATGAGCAGTTCTTC.

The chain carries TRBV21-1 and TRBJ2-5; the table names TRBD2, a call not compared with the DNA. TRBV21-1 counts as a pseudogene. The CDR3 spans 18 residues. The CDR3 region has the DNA TGTGCCAGCAGCAAAGGGTGCGGGAGTTCGGGGTACCAAGAGACCCAGTACTTC. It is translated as CASSKGCGSSGYQETQYF.

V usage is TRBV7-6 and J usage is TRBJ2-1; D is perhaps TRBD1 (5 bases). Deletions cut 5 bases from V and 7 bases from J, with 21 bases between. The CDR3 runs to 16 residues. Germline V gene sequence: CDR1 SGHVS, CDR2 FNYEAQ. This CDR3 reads CASSRLTVGMINEQFF. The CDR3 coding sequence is TGTGCCAGCAGCCGTTTGACAGTCGGTATGATTAATGAGCAGTTCTTC.

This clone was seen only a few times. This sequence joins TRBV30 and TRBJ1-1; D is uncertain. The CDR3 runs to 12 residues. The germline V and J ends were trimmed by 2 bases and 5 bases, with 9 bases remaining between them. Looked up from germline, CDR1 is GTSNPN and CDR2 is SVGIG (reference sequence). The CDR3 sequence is CAWSLVGTEAFF. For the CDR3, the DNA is TGTGCCTGGAGTTTGGTTGGGACTGAAGCTTTCTTT.

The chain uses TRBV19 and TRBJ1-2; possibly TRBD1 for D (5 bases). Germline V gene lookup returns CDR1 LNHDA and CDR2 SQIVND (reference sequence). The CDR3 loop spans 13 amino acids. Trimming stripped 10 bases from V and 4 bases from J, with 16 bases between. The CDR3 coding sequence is TGTGCCACCTCTGGGACGGACCGCTATGGCTACACCTTC. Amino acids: CATSGTDRYGYTF. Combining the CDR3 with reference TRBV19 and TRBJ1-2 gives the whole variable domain DGGITQSPKYLFRKEGQNVTLSCEQNLNHDAMYWYRQDPGQGLRLIYYSQIVNDFQKGDIAEGYSVSREKKESFPLTVTSAQKNPTAFYLCATSGTDRYGYTFGSGTRLTVV.

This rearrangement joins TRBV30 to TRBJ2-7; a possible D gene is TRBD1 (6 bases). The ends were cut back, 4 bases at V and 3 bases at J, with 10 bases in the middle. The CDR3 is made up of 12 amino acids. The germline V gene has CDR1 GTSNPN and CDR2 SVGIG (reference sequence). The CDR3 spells CAWNRAVYEQYF. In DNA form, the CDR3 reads TGTGCCTGGAACAGGGCGGTCTACGAGCAGTACTTC.

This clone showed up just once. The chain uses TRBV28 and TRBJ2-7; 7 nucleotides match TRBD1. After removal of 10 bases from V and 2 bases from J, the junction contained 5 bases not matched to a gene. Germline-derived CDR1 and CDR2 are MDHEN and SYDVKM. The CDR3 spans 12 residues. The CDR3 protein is CATLTGPYEQYF. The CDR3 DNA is TGTGCCACCTTGACAGGGCCCTACGAGCAGTACTTC.

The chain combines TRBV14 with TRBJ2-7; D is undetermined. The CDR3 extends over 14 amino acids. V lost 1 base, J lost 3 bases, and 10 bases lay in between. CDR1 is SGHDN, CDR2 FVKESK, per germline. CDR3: CASSQVDTGYEQYF. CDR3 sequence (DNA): TGTGCCAGCAGCCAAGTTGACACCGGCTACGAGCAGTACTTC.